The entry below describes one T cell receptor beta chain. Antigen: not known. The data stem from a study of CD8 T cells in Susac syndrome. In the study overall: Sequenced Susac syndrome patients included roughly six with active disease and roughly 8 who were in remission. When blood was collected, patients with Susac syndrome were therapy-naive, were taking corticosteroids, or were receiving intravenous immunoglobulin alone. Study observations and caveats: Among people with Susac, CD8+ clonal expansion was greatest in TEMRA cells and active patients.

The authors negatively isolated CD8+ and CD4+ T cells and FACS-enriched TEMRA cells. Random-hexamer reverse transcription was applied to about 0.45 to 1 ug RNA. TCRdb called the immunoSEQ multiplex PCR reads again in MiXCR, with one record for every CDR3 protein. The table lists about 100,000 distinct CDR3 sequences, 95% of them singletons. CDR3 length equals 14 residues. V dropped 5 bases and J dropped 0 bases, with 8 bases sitting between them. Germline values: CDR1 SGHAT, CDR2 FQNNGV. The chain joins TRBV11-2 to TRBJ1-3; D call uncertain. This sequence was found in a human donor with Susac syndrome. Sequenced material: CD8+ T cells from PBMCs. The CDR3, as DNA: TGTGCCAGCAGCCGCACGGACTCTGGAAACACCATATATTTT. Its translation: CASSRTDSGNTIYF. Complete variable domain (other parts from reference TRBV11-2 and TRBJ1-3): EAGVAQSPRYKIIEKRQSVAFWCNPISGHATLYWYQQILGQGPKLLIQFQNNGVVDDSQLPKDRFSAERLKGVDSTLKIQPAKLEDSAVYLCASSRTDSGNTIYFGEGSWLTVV.